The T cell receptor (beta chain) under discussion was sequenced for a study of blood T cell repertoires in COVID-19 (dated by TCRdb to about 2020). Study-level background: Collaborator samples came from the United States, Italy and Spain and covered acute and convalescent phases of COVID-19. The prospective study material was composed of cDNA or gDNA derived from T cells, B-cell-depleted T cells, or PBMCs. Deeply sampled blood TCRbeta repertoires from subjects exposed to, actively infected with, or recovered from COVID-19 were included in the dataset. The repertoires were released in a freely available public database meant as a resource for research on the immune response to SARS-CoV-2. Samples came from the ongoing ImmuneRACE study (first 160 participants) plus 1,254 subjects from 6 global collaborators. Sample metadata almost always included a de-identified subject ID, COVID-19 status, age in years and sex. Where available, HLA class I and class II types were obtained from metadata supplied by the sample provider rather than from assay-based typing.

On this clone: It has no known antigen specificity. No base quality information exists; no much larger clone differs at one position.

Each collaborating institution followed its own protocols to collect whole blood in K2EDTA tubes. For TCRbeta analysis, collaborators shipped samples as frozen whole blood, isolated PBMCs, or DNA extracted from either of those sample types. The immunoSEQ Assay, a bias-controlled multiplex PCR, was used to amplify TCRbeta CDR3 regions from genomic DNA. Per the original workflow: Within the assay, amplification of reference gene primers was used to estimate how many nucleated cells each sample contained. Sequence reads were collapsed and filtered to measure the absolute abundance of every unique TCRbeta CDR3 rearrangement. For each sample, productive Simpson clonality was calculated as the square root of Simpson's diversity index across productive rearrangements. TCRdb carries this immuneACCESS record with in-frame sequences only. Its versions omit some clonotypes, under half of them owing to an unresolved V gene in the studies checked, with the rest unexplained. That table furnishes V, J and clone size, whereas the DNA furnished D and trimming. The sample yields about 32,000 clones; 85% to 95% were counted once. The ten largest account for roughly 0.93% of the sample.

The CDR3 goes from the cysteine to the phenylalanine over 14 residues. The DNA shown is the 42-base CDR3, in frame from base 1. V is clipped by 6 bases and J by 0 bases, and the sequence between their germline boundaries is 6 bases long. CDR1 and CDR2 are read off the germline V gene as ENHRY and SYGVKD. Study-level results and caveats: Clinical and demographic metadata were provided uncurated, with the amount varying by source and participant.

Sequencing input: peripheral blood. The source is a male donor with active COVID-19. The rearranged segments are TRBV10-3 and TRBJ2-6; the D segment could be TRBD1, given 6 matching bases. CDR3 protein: CAIRDSSGANVLTF. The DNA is TGTGCCATCAGGGACAGCTCTGGGGCCAACGTCCTGACTTTC.